This record looks at one T cell receptor (beta chain) sequence and its context. This clonotype is a singleton in its sample. Which antigen it targets is not known. Base-call qualities are not available, and no considerably larger clone is one nucleotide away. One read is thin evidence. This specimen belongs to a study of glioma-infiltrating T cells (dated by TCRdb to 2016 to 2017). At the level of the whole study: The study sequenced TCR alpha- and beta-chain repertoires from glioma tissue, from non-neoplastic brain tissue and from matched peripheral blood mononuclear cells. To measure how far tissue and blood T-cell populations diverged, each tissue-infiltrating repertoire was compared against the peripheral blood repertoire of the same patient. Three low-grade glioma patients, roughly 8 primary glioblastoma patients and three non-glioma patients contributing non-neoplastic brain tissue were included in the paired cohort. The full study reports these points: VJ-independent divergence between tissue and blood was found to be below expectation in non-neoplastic patients but above expectation in all gliomas, particularly low-grade gliomas. Small numbers underpinned the group comparisons: under ten glioblastoma patients, three low-grade glioma patients and three non-neoplastic patients. Tissue and blood shared very few CDR3 sequences, a result attributed to high CDR3 diversity and limited sampling.

V sheds 4 bases and J sheds 3 bases, leaving 17 bases between their ends. Inclusive of the bounding cysteine and phenylalanine, the CDR3 is 16 residues long. Only CDR3 DNA is held: 48 bases, read in frame from base 1. CDR1 and CDR2 were assigned from the germline V gene (reference sequence) as LGHDT and YNNKEL. TCR alpha and beta CDR3 regions were amplified with the iRepertoire nested amplicon-rescue multiplex PCR (arm-PCR) platform from RNA. For one-step reverse transcription and amplification, roughly 85-400 ng of tissue mRNA or PBMC total RNA was used as input. After bead purification, a secondary multiplex PCR added Illumina adapters, and libraries were gel-purified between 200 and 400 bp. Libraries carried internal 6-nucleotide barcodes used for demultiplexing. Sequencing of libraries was performed on an Illumina MiSeq with 2x220 or 2x250 nucleotide paired-end reads. On the study's bioinformatics: Paired reads were merged using FLASH 1.2.11 and were aligned to the GRCh37 human genome using BWA-MEM, after which TRA and TRB reads were extracted. For V and J assignment, an IMGT-derived reference of cassette sequences and CDR3 motifs that included pseudogenes was used. Reads were translated in three frames, and productive CDR3s were defined by a C…FGXG motif without stop codons. Unique combinations of V-J cassette pair and CDR3 amino acid sequence were defined as clonotypes. Filtering of reads was based on Hamming distance, with the threshold set by the sequence error rate of each sample in mapped regions. The raw public data were reprocessed by TCRdb itself: fastp quality trimming at Q25, MiXCR clonotype calling, in-frame beta chains only. Rows with a matching CDR3 protein are joined into one entry that keeps the most common DNA and genes. The V and J calls follow TCRdb's processing rather than the paper's. The sample table lists 150,000 to 200,000 distinct CDR3 sequences, roughly 32% of them with a count of one. The top ten clonotypes cover 20% of the sample.

The sample taken for sequencing was glioma tissue, nonneoplastic brain tissue, or PBMCs (not recorded which). The origin of this receptor is a human donor with low-grade glioma or glioblastoma, undergoing nonglioma brain surgery, or in good health (not recorded which). The rearranged chain carries TRBV3-1 and TRBJ2-3, with no confidently assigned D gene. For the CDR3, the sequence is CASSPLVGSRTDTQYF. The nucleotides are TGTGCCAGCAGCCCCTTAGTGGGAAGCCGAACAGATACGCAGTATTTT.